This T cell receptor (beta chain) was observed in a study of cytomegalovirus exposure and HLA in healthy donors (dated by TCRdb to between 2016 and 2019). As for the study more broadly: An earlier analysis of more than 550 of the donors reported 276 Gb of sequence data and 95 million to 120 million unique TCR beta sequences obtained from approximately 180 million T cells. An early release that covered some 630 HLA-typed donors contained approximately 300 gigabases of sequencing data and about 84 million unique TCR sequences. Among the roughly 430 genotyped donors, around 79% belonged to the genetic ancestry cluster associated with self-reported Caucasian donors. The study aimed to test whether cataloging public T cell receptors could reveal signatures of past pathogen exposure. The study profiled the T cell repertoires of under 850 subjects by immunosequencing and related them to cytomegalovirus serostatus. Along with the roughly 700-subject first cohort, a separate validation cohort of over 90 different subjects was used. To predict cytomegalovirus infection status, the study combined high-throughput TCR immunosequencing, statistical association of individual TCRs with disease status, and machine learning. A later analysis re-analyzed previously published TCR beta repertoires from approximately 670 donors and added high-resolution HLA genotyping to study TCR occurrence patterns. Rather than using new phenotypic data, the later analysis identified candidate immune exposures from TCR beta sequences and from how often those sequences occurred across donors. An earlier analysis of 500 to 650 of the donors applied high-throughput TCR beta sequencing to assess whether each TCR beta V gene segment acted as functional or pseudogenic. Donor age, sex, ethnicity and CMV serostatus were compiled alongside the repertoire data. A later genetic analysis used genome-wide SNP genotypes for about 65% of the 666 donors, treating that subset as a discovery cohort. All discovery cohort repertoires had been generated using a single sequencing platform. Class I and class II HLA loci were covered by the typing at four-digit resolution. Typing coverage varied by locus: about 620-630 donors for A, B, C, DRB1 and DQB1; approximately 500 for DQA1; about 590 for DPA1; approximately 450 for DPB1. Five DR-DQ haplotypes were treated as single units for association and clustering because of strong linkage in the cohort. On average, around 230,000 unique TCR beta nucleotide sequences were sequenced per donor among a few hundred genotyped donors of the cohort, with 15% to 20% of those sequences being non-productive. Overall study results and their limits: A further reported finding was that TCR beta sequences accurately predicted the HLA-A and HLA-B alleles for most subjects in the first cohort. The presence/absence analyses assumed that sequencing depth was roughly uniform across donors, and that assumption may not be true. In vitro tests confirmed that a few of the cytomegalovirus-associated TCR beta chains recognize cytomegalovirus antigens. The authors suggested that the approach could potentially be generalized to other disease states and immunological phenotypes. The 87-base-pair reads could not distinguish some IMGT-functional V segments, including TRBV6-2 and TRBV6-3, so those segments were excluded. Because HLA typing was unavailable for some donors at each locus, only the typed subset was used in association tests. Approximately 16 rarely observed V segments, including chromosome 9 orphons, were excluded from the earlier analysis of almost 600 of the donors because counts were too low. Most CMV-associated TCR beta chains appeared to be HLA-restricted in a later analysis, and the HLA associations seemed to be driven largely by CMV exposure. Assigning TCR associations to individual alleles was difficult when HLA alleles, especially DR and DQ, strongly co-occurred. In the study, approximately 160 TCR beta chains were listed as associated with cytomegalovirus. Several of the top co-occurrence clusters appeared to be linked to parvovirus B19, influenza, CMV and Epstein-Barr virus, according to a later analysis. This cohort had only TCR beta chains sequenced, and the lack of alpha or paired-chain data limited which features could be detected. According to a later analysis, TCR association rates differed among HLA loci, with DRB1 alleles showing the most associated TCRs and HLA-C alleles showing the fewest. A cluster of highly shared sequence variants was judged likely to be a technical artifact of the sequencing pipeline. Compared with the approximately 600-donor mean, donors in an Asian-associated ancestry cluster had fewer N-insertions in productive TCRs, according to a later genetic analysis. An association between a missense DCLRE1C variant and V-gene and J-gene trimming of TCR beta chains was found in a later genetic analysis and replicated in an independent cohort. CMV serostatus was the only immune exposure information available for the cohort. Compared with equally common non-associated chains, HLA-associated TCR beta chains in a later analysis were more clonally expanded and had lower generation probabilities. In an earlier analysis of some 640 of the donors, most TCR beta V segments were observed in productive rearrangements about 87% or about 30% of the time, broadly matching IMGT annotations. Correlated functional status among segregating V segments might reflect linkage disequilibrium, but an unknown experimental factor could not be ruled out. While some public TCRs were present in many individuals, most TCR sequences turned up only very rarely across donors. In both the original and validation cohorts, the classifier was reported to diagnose cytomegalovirus status with high specificity and sensitivity. A later analysis associated approximately 17,000 TCR beta sequences with specific HLA alleles at a false discovery rate of 0.05.

The germline V gene encodes CDR1 SGHNT and CDR2 YYREEE (reference sequence). From cysteine to phenylalanine, the CDR3 is 13 amino acids long. Just CDR3 DNA is preserved here, 39 bases in frame from base 1. The junction shows trimming of 4 bases on V and 0 bases on J, plus 7 bases between the germline ends. In total, fewer than 750 healthy bone marrow donors made up the cohort. At the time of sampling, every cohort member was nominally healthy, though immune exposures that went unrecorded were likely present. The donor tested CMV seronegative, placing the donor among the 300 to 450 seronegative members of the cohort. Each donor provided a peripheral blood sample, and peripheral blood mononuclear cells were used for TCR beta sequencing. The Qiagen DNeasy Blood Extraction Kit was used to extract genomic DNA from the blood cell samples. Note on this clone: No antigen is known for it. No base-level quality is on record; no much larger clone is a single base apart.

Libraries came from the immunoSEQ multiplex PCR assay. For the multiplex PCR, a mixture combining 60 forward primers for TCR Vbeta segments and 13 reverse primers for TCR Jbeta segments was used. Amplification of the CDR3 region of rearranged TCR beta genes was performed with a multiplex PCR assay on genomic DNA. The Illumina HiSeq System was used to sequence the amplified TCR beta libraries as 87-base-pair reads. Per the original workflow: A later analysis tallied about 77 million unique TCR beta chains across the 550 to 850 repertoires, and some 10 million of those chains were shared by two or more donors. A nearest-neighbor algorithm error-corrected the raw reads and collapsed the reads into unique sequences, merging closely related sequences to remove PCR and sequencing errors. To assign V, D and J gene segments, CDR3 sequences were aligned to IMGT reference sequences. For a sequence to be retained, at least a six-nucleotide match to both a V gene segment and a J gene segment was required. A rearrangement was called productive if the CDR3 had no stop codons and remained in frame with V and J, and every other rearrangement was called non-productive. Following IMGT convention, CDR3 was defined as the stretch from the second conserved V-encoded cysteine up to the conserved J-encoded phenylalanine. Sequences without an unambiguous match to a single V gene segment were excluded from the earlier analysis of about 630 of the donors. An earlier analysis of 587 of the donors called V segments functional above 56.7% productive rearrangements and segregating when the between-donor standard deviation exceeded 5%. A statistical classification framework was built to diagnose cytomegalovirus status from the catalog of TCR beta chain sequences. A later analysis assigned V and J genes by comparing TCR nucleotide sequences with IMGT/GENE-DB human TR gene sequences. Using the TCRdist pipeline, a later analysis assigned CDR3 sequences along with most-parsimonious VDJ recombination scenarios. In a later analysis, each TCR beta chain was defined by its CDR3 amino acid sequence together with its V-gene family, and reads lacking a unique V-gene family were excluded. In a later analysis, 500 to 650 highly shared, low-generation-probability nucleotide sequences were removed to address suspected cross-contamination and a sequencing artifact. In a later analysis, a clonal expansion index for each public chain was calculated from normalized within-repertoire ranks of inferred template counts. In a later analysis, generation probabilities were computed with a VDJ recombination model fitted to out-of-frame rearrangements, and the resulting probabilities were checked against IGoR. In a later analysis, TCR-TCR, TCR-HLA and TCR-CMV co-occurrence was scored with hypergeometric tests, and a repertoire-size bias correction was applied to TCR pairs. In a later analysis, false discovery rates were estimated by permuting HLA or CMV assignments 20 times. A later analysis grouped co-occurring TCRs with DBSCAN, adding TCRdist sequence similarity when clustering within HLA-allele-positive subsets. For co-occurrence clustering, repertoires with fewer than 30,000 or more than 120,000 public chains were excluded, along with 4 to 6 repertoires with anomalous nucleotide sharing. In TCRdb, the immuneACCESS table is reduced to in-frame sequences with V and J assigned. These tables do not hold every clone; where another copy was compared, an unresolved V gene accounts for under half, and the others remain unexplained. V and J calls and clone size follow that table, whereas D and trimming were derived from the DNA. Across this sample there are some 190,000 clones, with 85% seen only once. The ten largest clones add up to 1% of the sample.

This clonotype originated in a boy younger than 10 in good health and CMV-seronegative. Rearrangement joined TRBV5-4 to TRBJ2-5, and TRBD2 may be the D gene, going by 6 matching bases. The specimen sequenced was PBMCs. The DNA sequence is given as TGTGCCAGCAGCGGGGGGAACCAAGAGACCCAGTACTTC. This codes for CASSGGNQETQYF.